Listed below are T cell receptor beta chains from one sample, sequenced in a study of blood T cell repertoires in COVID-19. Data came from immunoSEQ multiplex PCR; TCRdb stores just in-frame clones and leaves some out. The repertoire holds around 140,000 clones, with around 86% as singletons. Sequenced input: peripheral blood. These receptors were collected from a woman in her sixties or seventies with COVID-19, enrolled during active disease. The conserved cysteine and the conserved F or W are not part of the CDR3 here. D genes are given only for firm matches.

V gene	D gene	J gene	CDR3 protein
TRBV2	TRBD2	TRBJ2-5	ASSLAGGQETQY
TRBV7-9	.	TRBJ1-1	ASSLARENTEAF
TRBV2	TRBD1	TRBJ1-5	ASIRDRGGTQH
TRBV19	.	TRBJ1-5	ASNHPPKGSNQPQH
TRBV2	.	TRBJ1-2	ASMRVPSASNYGYT
TRBV5-6	TRBD1	TRBJ1-1	ASSLDRGPRRTEAF
TRBV4-1	.	TRBJ1-1	ASSQGSSMNTEAF
TRBV6-5	.	TRBJ1-5	ASRTDGFGNQPQH
TRBV6-2/TRBV6-3	TRBD1	TRBJ2-7	ASSRDPPTGASSYEQY
TRBV19	.	TRBJ1-6	ASSISSGGIPNSPLH
TRBV19	TRBD1	TRBJ1-6	ASTPTGGDSPLH
TRBV6-5	TRBD1	TRBJ1-2	ASSYTPGGNNYGYT
TRBV6-1	.	TRBJ2-1	ASSQAREQF
TRBV7-8	TRBD2	TRBJ2-3	ASSLVAGGTDTQY
TRBV11-2	TRBD1	TRBJ2-3	ASSHASQGGTDTQY
TRBV6-5	TRBD2	TRBJ2-1	ASSSVPGGNNEQF
TRBV2	TRBD1	TRBJ1-5	ASSGHEGQQQPQH
TRBV7-6	TRBD1	TRBJ2-1	ASSLPGTGGRDEQF
TRBV3-1/TRBV3-2	.	TRBJ2-3	ASSPPEGRYVGDTQY
TRBV5-1	TRBD2	TRBJ2-3	ASSQVLGLAGGYTQY
TRBV30	TRBD1	TRBJ2-6	AWTGGGGANVLT
TRBV29-1	TRBD1	TRBJ2-1	SVEGGTGRDEQF
TRBV7-2	.	TRBJ1-3	ASTQGSSGNTIY
TRBV6-2/TRBV6-3	.	TRBJ2-5	ASSYSRGEETQY
TRBV9	TRBD1	TRBJ1-6	ASSGGTGYSPLH
TRBV12-3/TRBV12-4	.	TRBJ2-4	ASSRRGIQY